Below, 29 T cell receptor beta chains from the same sample are listed, as sequenced in a study of T cell repertoires in aging, cancer and after chemotherapy. TRB rearrangements spanning V, D and J were amplified using mixed TRB-A/B primers. TCRdb called the multiplex PCR reads again in MiXCR, with one record for every CDR3 protein. The sample includes over 8,000 distinct CDR3 sequences, 40% to 45% of them seen just once. TCR beta rearrangements were amplified from peripheral blood genomic DNA. The sample comprised blood. The receptors stem from a human donor in good health.

In its sample, this clonotype was seen a few times. This rearrangement joins TRBV4-1 to TRBJ1-2; the D gene is possibly TRBD1 (5 bases). CDR3 length: 15 amino acids. CDR1 and CDR2 from the germline V gene are MGHRA and YSYEKL. With 1 base removed from V and 3 bases from J, the gap between germline ends came to 12 bases. The CDR3 spells CASSQGGGRDYGYTF. CDR3 coding DNA: TGCGCCAGCAGCCAAGGCGGGGGACGAGACTATGGCTACACCTTC.

The chain combines TRBV6-5 with TRBJ1-6; D not resolved. The germline CDR1 and CDR2 sequences are MNHEY and SVGAGI. The CDR3 covers 17 residues. Trimming shortened V by 0 bases and J by 0 bases, and 9 bases separated the two germline ends. The CDR3 sequence: CASSYSTVSSYNSPLHF. The CDR3 nucleotides read TGTGCCAGCAGTTACTCGACGGTGAGCTCCTATAATTCACCCCTCCACTTT.

This chain uses TRBV24-1 with TRBJ2-7; the match to TRBD2 covers 7 bases. CDR3 length equals 13 residues. CDR1 and CDR2 (germline): KGHDR, SFDVKD. V was pared by 12 bases and J by 5 bases, with 12 bases of the junction left unmatched. The CDR3: CAQGGNRRDEQYF. CDR3 sequence (DNA): TGTGCCCAGGGAGGGAACCGTCGAGACGAGCAGTACTTC.

This sequence joins TRBV5-5 and TRBJ1-6, with D maybe TRBD1 (5 bases). The CDR3 has 16 amino acids. The V end was cut by 2 bases, the J end by 4 bases, with 13 bases between. CDR1 is SGHKS, CDR2 YYEKEE, per germline (reference sequence). The CDR3 region has the DNA TGTGCCAGCAGCTTAAATTCGGGACTGTATAATTCACCCCTCCACTTT. Amino acid sequence: CASSLNSGLYNSPLHF.

V is TRBV5-4 and J is TRBJ1-1; the match to TRBD1 covers 9 bases. The germline V gene encodes CDR1 SGHNT and CDR2 YYREEE (reference sequence). The CDR3 totals 17 residues. The junction had 11 bases not matched to a gene; V was cut back by 4 bases and J by 1 base. The CDR3 here is CASSDSRTGESNTEAFF. The CDR3 DNA follows: TGTGCCAGCAGCGACAGTAGGACAGGGGAATCGAACACTGAAGCTTTCTTT.

The rearrangement links TRBV20-1 to TRBJ2-1; D tentatively fits TRBD1 or TRBD2 (5 bases each). This CDR3 comprises 16 residues. Trimming cost V 1 base and J 4 bases, with 17 bases left between them. The germline CDR1 and CDR2 sequences are DFQATT and SNEGSKA (reference sequence). CDR3 loop: CSARASRVGVYNEQFF. The CDR3 DNA reads as TGCAGTGCTAGAGCCTCTAGGGTGGGGGTTTACAATGAGCAGTTCTTC.

Turning to this clonotype: Compared with germline, one end of the junction differs, possibly owing to a read error. The chain joins TRBV15 to TRBJ2-3; the match to TRBD1 covers 9 bases. The CDR3 spans 21 residues. Germline V gene data show CDR1 as LNHNV and CDR2 as YYDKDF (reference sequence). CDR3 sequence: CATSGDDGTGQGWASTDTQYF. Written as DNA, the CDR3 is TGTGCCACCAGCGGAGACGACGGTACGGGACAGGGATGGGCTAGCACAGATACGCAGTATTTT. Supplemented by reference TRBV15 and TRBJ2-3, the full variable domain reads DAMVIQNPRYQVTQFGKPVTLSCSQTLNHNVMYWYQQKSSQAPKLLFHYYDKDFNNEADTPDNFQSRRPNTSFCFLDIRSPGLGDTAMYLCATSGDDGTGQGWASTDTQYFGPGTRLTVL.

This chain links TRBV15 with TRBJ1-6; D is perhaps TRBD1 (6 bases). The germline gives CDR1 LNHNV, CDR2 YYDKDF (reference sequence). V was shortened by 0 bases and J by 10 bases, with 19 bases between the two germline ends. There are 17 residues in the CDR3. The CDR3 spells CATSRDTGQRRNSPLHF. DNA of the CDR3: TGTGCCACCAGCAGAGATACAGGACAGAGAAGGAACTCACCCCTCCACTTT.

This clonotype was picked up one time. The gene calls are TRBV28 and TRBJ2-5; TRBD1 matches 7 bases. The J segment lost 7 bases and the V segment lost 0 bases, leaving 8 bases of the junction unmatched. Germline V gene lookup returns CDR1 MDHEN and CDR2 SYDVKM. CDR3 length: 15 amino acids. The DNA of the CDR3 is TGTGCCAGCAGTTTATGGGCAGGGGGATCGCGGACCCAGTACTTC. It specifies CASSLWAGGSRTQYF.

This clonotype was seen a handful of times. The chain combines TRBV30 with TRBJ2-5, with D unresolved. CDR1 and CDR2 from the germline V gene are GTSNPN and SVGIG (reference sequence). V was pared by 5 bases and J by 5 bases, with 12 bases between. The CDR3 covers 12 residues. The CDR3 loop reads CAWATVSETQYF. As DNA, the CDR3 is TGTGCCTGGGCCACAGTTTCGGAGACCCAGTACTTC.

This clonotype has just a few counts. The rearrangement links TRBV5-4 to TRBJ2-3; the D is unclear. V lost 1 base to trimming and J lost 6 bases, with 12 bases between them. Germline V gene sequence: CDR1 SGHNT, CDR2 YYREEE (reference sequence). This CDR3 contains 14 residues. The CDR3 DNA reads as TGTGCCAGCAGCTTGTCCGGCGCCTGGGATACGCAGTATTTT. Protein: CASSLSGAWDTQYF.

The CDR3 spells CSAALGRHFNEQFF. The CDR3 coding sequence is TGCAGTGCTGCCTTGGGCCGGCATTTCAATGAGCAGTTCTTC. J is TRBJ2-1 and V is TRBV20-1; no clear D gene. With 5 bases removed from V and 6 bases from J, the gap between germline ends came to 17 bases. Per germline, CDR1 DFQATT and CDR2 SNEGSKA (reference sequence). The length of the CDR3 is 14 residues.

This chain uses TRBV12-3 or TRBV12-4 with TRBJ2-5; TRBD2 might be the D (6 bases). The V and J ends lost 0 bases and 2 bases respectively, with 10 bases between them. The CDR3 is made up of 15 amino acids. The CDR3 loop is CASSLAGGPQETQYF. The CDR3 DNA reads as TGTGCCAGCAGTTTAGCGGGGGGTCCTCAAGAGACCCAGTACTTC.

This clonotype has only a few counts. The rearrangement joins TRBV6-2 or TRBV6-3 to TRBJ1-1; D is unresolved. Trimming cost V 4 bases and J 1 base, with 13 bases left between them. CDR1 and CDR2 (germline): MNHEY, SVGEGT. This CDR3 spans 15 amino acids. The CDR3 nucleotides read TGTGCCAGCAGTTTTCGTGTAAGGTCGAACACTGAAGCTTTCTTT. This codes for CASSFRVRSNTEAFF.

This clonotype has more than one count but fewer than ten. Written as DNA, the CDR3 is TGTGCCAGCAGTAAACAAGACAGGGGACCCTACGAGCAGTACTTC. It encodes CASSKQDRGPYEQYF. The chain carries TRBV6-6 and TRBJ2-7; 8 nucleotides agree with TRBD1. CDR1 is MNHNY, CDR2 SVGAGI, per germline (reference sequence). Trimming took 5 bases from V and 2 from J; bases not matched to a gene: 8. CDR3 length equals 15 residues.

This clonotype was detected only a few times. The V call is TRBV15, the J call TRBJ1-6; D gene uncertain. Germline-derived CDR1 and CDR2 are LNHNV and YYDKDF (reference sequence). The CDR3 loop spans 14 amino acids. V was clipped by 0 bases and J by 9 bases, with 9 bases between them. This chain's CDR3 is CATSRDIYGSPLHF. The CDR3 DNA reads TGTGCCACCAGCAGAGATATATATGGTTCACCCCTCCACTTT.

To note about this clonotype: The germline gene is not matched at one end of the junction; a read error may be the cause. The chain has TRBV5-1 and TRBJ1-2, with D maybe TRBD1 (6 bases). Germline-derived CDR1 and CDR2 are SGHRS and YFSETQ. This CDR3 is built from 15 residues. CDR3 protein: CARSLEAGVNYGYTF. The CDR3, as DNA: TGTGCCAGAAGCTTGGAGGCAGGGGTTAACTATGGCTACACCTTC.

V usage is TRBV7-6 and J usage is TRBJ2-7, with 8 bases matching TRBD1. The length of the CDR3 is 14 residues. Losses at the gene ends were 3 bases for V and 3 bases for J; bases not matched to a gene: 4. Germline V gene data show CDR1 as SGHVS and CDR2 as FNYEAQ. In nucleotides, the CDR3 is TGTGCCAGCAGCTTGGACAGGGTCGACTACGAGCAGTACTTC. Protein sequence: CASSLDRVDYEQYF. Combining the CDR3 with reference TRBV7-6 and TRBJ2-7 gives the whole variable domain GAGVSQSPRYKVTKRGQDVALRCDPISGHVSLYWYRQALGQGPEFLTYFNYEAQQDKSGLPNDRFSAERPEGSISTLTIQRTEQRDSAMYRCASSLDRVDYEQYFGPGTRLTVT.

The chain joins TRBV6-6 to TRBJ1-6; tentative D call: TRBD1 (6 bases). The CDR3 contains 16 residues. Trimming pared 7 bases from V and 4 bases from J, leaving 17 bases between. CDR1 MNHNY and CDR2 SVGAGI come from the germline V gene (reference sequence). CDR3 sequence (DNA): TGTGCCAGCAATCCGCGGACAGCCATTTATAATTCACCCCTCCACTTT. Its protein is CASNPRTAIYNSPLHF.

The genes are TRBV2 and TRBJ1-2, with D tentatively TRBD1 (5 bases). V lost 6 bases, J lost 8 bases, and 13 bases lay in between. Germline CDR1 and CDR2: SNHLY and FYNNEI. This CDR3 spans 12 amino acids. The CDR3 region is CASSAQGDGYTF. The DNA of the CDR3 is TGTGCCAGCAGCGCACAAGGGGACGGCTACACCTTC.

CDR3 nucleotide sequence: TGTGCCAGCAGCCCCTCGAGCGGGGGGACCGGGGAGCTGTTTTTT. Amino acids: CASSPSSGGTGELFF. The chain links TRBV12-3 or TRBV12-4 to TRBJ2-2; 9 positions agree with TRBD2. J lost 5 bases, V lost 6 bases, and 7 bases had no gene match. The CDR3 covers 15 residues.

This clonotype has more than one count but fewer than ten. The J gene is TRBJ1-2, the V gene TRBV6-5; D not resolved. The CDR3 has 13 residues. The germline V and J ends were trimmed by 6 bases and 4 bases, with 12 bases remaining between them. Germline V gene lookup returns CDR1 MNHEY and CDR2 SVGAGI. The CDR3 DNA follows: TGTGCCAGCAGACCCCCGGGAGCCTATGGCTACACCTTC. Its translation is CASRPPGAYGYTF.

The count of this clonotype is one. Germline is not matched at one junction end, which may reflect a read error. The CDR3 DNA sequence: TGCGCCGCAGAGGGAGGCCCTTACAATGAGCAGTTCTTC. The encoded protein is CAAEGGPYNEQFF. J is TRBJ2-1 and V is TRBV6-5; a possible D gene is TRBD2 (6 bases). Per germline, CDR1 MNHEY and CDR2 SVGAGI. The length of the CDR3 is 13 residues.

This clonotype was observed a few times. The CDR3 coding sequence is TGCAGCGTTGGACAGATCACTGAAGCTTTCTTT. It encodes CSVGQITEAFF. The gene calls are TRBV29-1 and TRBJ1-1; D is possibly TRBD1 (5 bases). CDR1 and CDR2 from the germline V gene are SQVTM and ANQGSEA. V shed 4 bases and J shed 4 bases, with 7 bases lying between them. CDR3 size: 11 residues.

This clonotype was detected only once. The CDR3 nucleotides are TGCGCCAGCAGCTTAGTGGGTGACAACGTCCTGACTTTC. Its translation: CASSLVGDNVLTF. V is TRBV5-1 and J is TRBJ2-6, with no clear D. Trimming left V 2 bases short and J 9 bases short, with 9 bases between. Per the germline V gene, CDR1 is SGHRS and CDR2 is YFSETQ. The CDR3 has 13 amino acids.

As to this clonotype: This sequence may be a read error, since a much larger clone differs from it by one base. The chain combines TRBV12-5 with TRBJ2-7, with D unclear. Germline V CDR1 and CDR2: LGHNT, FRNRAP. The CDR3 runs 13 residues. CDR3 sequence reads: CASSRPGHYEQYV. The CDR3 bases are TGTGCCAGCAGCCGCCCGGGCCACTACGAGCAGTACGTC.

V usage is TRBV20-1 and J usage is TRBJ1-4; D is possibly TRBD1 (5 bases). CDR1 is DFQATT, CDR2 SNEGSKA, per germline (reference sequence). The CDR3 runs 14 residues. The V and J ends lost 4 bases and 4 bases respectively, with 13 bases between them. CDR3 protein: CSATNRGFNEKLFF. CDR3 DNA: TGCAGTGCTACGAACCGGGGCTTTAATGAAAAACTGTTTTTT.

The chain recombines TRBV20-1 with TRBJ2-3, with 8 bases fitting TRBD2. The CDR3 contains 12 residues. V shed 7 bases, J shed 6 bases, and the junction held 6 bases outside the gene matches. CDR1 and CDR2 from the germline V gene are DFQATT and SNEGSKA (reference sequence). CDR3 coding DNA: TGCAGTGGAGGAGCGGGAGCCGATACGCAGTATTTT. The encoded protein is CSGGAGADTQYF.

The gene calls are TRBV11-2 and TRBJ2-3; 9 bases are a match to TRBD2. The V segment lost 1 base and the J segment 5 bases; nucleotides outside the gene matches: 7. CDR1 is SGHAT, CDR2 FQNNGV, per germline. This CDR3 comprises 16 residues. CDR3 sequence (DNA): TGTGCCAGCAGCTTAGGTTCGGGACTAGCAATAGATACGCAGTATTTT. Translated, it gives CASSLGSGLAIDTQYF.